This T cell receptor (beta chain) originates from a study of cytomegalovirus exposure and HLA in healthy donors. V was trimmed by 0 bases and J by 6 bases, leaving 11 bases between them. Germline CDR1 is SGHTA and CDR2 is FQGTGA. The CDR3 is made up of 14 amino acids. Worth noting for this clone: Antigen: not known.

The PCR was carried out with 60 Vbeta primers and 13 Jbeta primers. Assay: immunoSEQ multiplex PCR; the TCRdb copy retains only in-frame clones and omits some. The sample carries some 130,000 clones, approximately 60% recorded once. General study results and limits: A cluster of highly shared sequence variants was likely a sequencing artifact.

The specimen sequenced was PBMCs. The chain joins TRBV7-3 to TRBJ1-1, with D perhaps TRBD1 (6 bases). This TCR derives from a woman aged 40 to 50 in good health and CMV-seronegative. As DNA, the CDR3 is TGTGCCAGCAGCTTAACAGGGGGAAATGCTGAAGCTTTCTTT. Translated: CASSLTGGNAEAFF. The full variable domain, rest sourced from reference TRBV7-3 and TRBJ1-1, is GAGVSQTPSNKVTEKGKYVELRCDPISGHTALYWYRQSLGQGPEFLIYFQGTGAADDSGLPNDRFFAVRPEGSVSTLKIQRTERGDSAVYLCASSLTGGNAEAFFGQGTRLTVV.